This TCR beta chain was profiled in a study of cytotoxic CD8 clonotypes in ibrutinib-treated CLL. On the study more broadly: Investigators collected response samples after a median about 11 months of treatment, range 6 to 36. Each sample contained, on average, roughly 250,000 productive templates and nearly 95,000 productive rearrangements.

Here immunoSEQ multiplex PCR was the method, and the copy in TCRdb shows in-frame clones only, minus some. The data show tens of thousands of clones, about nine tenths seen once. Approximately 1.9 micrograms of genomic DNA came from cryopreserved PBMCs for TCR beta libraries. Germline CDR1 and CDR2: MNHEY and SVGAGI. The CDR3 is 14 amino acids. Trimming left V 6 bases short and J 0 bases short, with 8 bases between. This material consisted of PBMCs, taken after 12 months of ibrutinib treatment. This receptor was taken from a human donor with chronic lymphocytic leukemia. This sequence joins TRBV6-5 and TRBJ2-2; no definite D call. In DNA form, the CDR3 reads TGTGCCAGCAGACACAAAGCGAACACCGGGGAGCTGTTTTTT. Translating it yields CASRHKANTGELFF.